This T cell receptor (beta chain) originates from a study of sequential checkpoint blockade in melanoma. Assay used: immunoSEQ multiplex PCR; TCRdb lists only in-frame clones, some missing. The table lists almost 20,000 clones, around four fifths of them singletons. This CDR3 comprises 16 residues. Germline assignment: CDR1 MDHEN and CDR2 SYDVKM. The treatment was: randomized to nivolumab then ipilimumab (arm A) or the reverse (arm B). Sorted cells were live CD3+CD8+, lacking CD19 and CD56, from PBMCs. This chain uses TRBV28 with TRBJ2-5; TRBD1 might be the D (5 bases). The end of the DNA fits TRBJ2-7 better, so the J call may be wrong. This sequence originates from a human donor with melanoma. The sequences come from CD8+ T cells sorted from blood (inferred from file names), collected from a patient given nivolumab and ipilimumab in sequence. Here the CDR3 reads CASSLAKQVLSYEQYF. In nucleotides, the CDR3 is TGTGCCAGCAGTTTAGCTAAACAGGTCCTTTCCTACGAGCAGTACTTC.